Listed here are 28 T cell receptor beta chains from one sample, sequenced in a study of T cell clonality in common variable immunodeficiency. The assay was immunoSEQ multiplex PCR, and TCRdb's table has in-frame clones only and misses some. The profile covers about 40,000 clones, none occurring a single time. The sample consisted of peripheral blood mononuclear cells. These receptors were collected from a person aged 18-69 years in good health.

The table lists this clone with many counts. The missing CDR3 end, 3 residues past where the read stops, is filled in from the germline J gene. This chain uses TRBV19 with TRBJ2-1; tentatively, D is TRBD2 (7 bases). CDR3 length equals 15 residues. V dropped 3 bases and J dropped 6 bases, with 15 bases sitting between them. Germline-derived CDR1 and CDR2 are LNHDA and SQIVND (reference sequence). The CDR3 loop is CASSIGGGGGNEQFF. CDR3 DNA (partial): TGTGCCAGTAGTATTGGGGGAGGGGGAGGCAATGAG. Based on the CDR3 plus reference TRBV19 and TRBJ2-1, the full variable domain is DGGITQSPKYLFRKEGQNVTLSCEQNLNHDAMYWYRQDPGQGLRLIYYSQIVNDFQKGDIAEGYSVSREKKESFPLTVTSAQKNPTAFYLCASSIGGGGGNEQFFGPGTRLTVL.

This clone was counted at least ten times. The CDR3 sequence is CASSIDSGVYEQYF. The CDR3 DNA, read in part, is TGTGCCAGTAGTATAGACAGCGGGGTCTACGAG. This chain uses TRBV19 with TRBJ2-7; TRBD2 aligns across 7 bases. The sequenced fragment ends 3 residues before the CDR3 boundary, so the rest is inferred from the germline J gene. Germline V gene lookup returns CDR1 LNHDA and CDR2 SQIVND (reference sequence). V lost 0 bases and J lost 3; bases outside the gene matches: 2. CDR3 length: 14 residues.

This clone was recorded at least ten times. The observed sequence ends 3 residues before the CDR3 terminus, with the missing tail filled in from the germline J gene. The chain recombines TRBV10-3 with TRBJ2-5; 9 nucleotides match TRBD2. Germline loops: CDR1 ENHRY, CDR2 SYGVKD. The V segment lost 3 bases and the J segment 2 bases; nucleotides outside the gene matches: 13. This CDR3 has 18 amino acids. Partial CDR3 DNA: TGTGCCATCAGTGATAGAACCGGGACTAGCACCCGTCAAGAGACC. This codes for CAISDRTGTSTRQET. The full CDR3 protein is CAISDRTGTSTRQETQYF.

This clone has at least ten counts. The read ends 3 residues before the CDR3 terminus; that terminus is restored from the germline J gene. J is TRBJ2-4 and V is TRBV7-3; 9 bases line up with TRBD1. CDR1 is SGHTA, CDR2 FQGTGA, per germline. The CDR3 totals 14 residues. After removal of 5 bases from V and 5 bases from J, the junction contained 4 bases not matched to a gene. CDR3 bases read: TGTGCCAGCAGCCCCACAGGGGGCCAAAACATT. Protein sequence: CASSPTGGQNI. The whole CDR3 protein reads CASSPTGGQNIQYF.

This clone was detected many times. The read is 3 residues too short to cover the CDR3 end, so that end is filled in from the germline J gene. This sequence joins TRBV28 and TRBJ2-1; 11 bases agree with TRBD2. There are 16 residues in the CDR3. CDR1 and CDR2 (germline): MDHEN, SYDVKM. After removal of 2 bases from V and 6 bases from J, the junction contained 6 bases not matched to a gene. The CDR3 here is CASSLMGLAVLNEQFF. The CDR3 bases that were read are TGTGCCAGCAGTTTAATGGGACTAGCGGTACTCAATGAG.

This clone was detected many times. The read stops 3 residues short of the end of the CDR3; the missing end is completed from the germline J gene. The chain is built from TRBV9 and TRBJ2-7, with TRBD2 matching over 10 bases. CDR1 is SGDLS, CDR2 YYNGEE, per germline. This CDR3 contains 14 residues. Trimming at V came to 3 bases and at J to 4 bases, leaving 4 bases not matched to a gene. The sequenced CDR3 bases are TGTGCCAGCAGCGCCTCTAGCGGGAGTTACGAG. It encodes CASSASSGSYE. Given in full, the CDR3 is CASSASSGSYEQYF.

Many counts were recorded for this clone. The sequenced fragment ends 3 residues before the CDR3 boundary, so the rest is inferred from the germline J gene. The chain has TRBV20-1 and TRBJ2-1, with 7 bases fitting TRBD2. V lost 3 bases and J lost 4; bases outside the gene matches: 9. From germline, CDR1 is DFQATT and CDR2 SNEGSKA (reference sequence). The CDR3 is 15 amino acids. The CDR3 sequence: CSASRAGQPYNEQFF. CDR3 DNA (partial): TGCAGTGCTAGCAGAGCGGGGCAACCTTACAATGAG.

This clone showed up many times. The read terminates 3 residues before the CDR3 end, so the remaining end is supplied by the germline J gene. The rearrangement joins TRBV19 to TRBJ2-5; TRBD2 is a possible D gene (6 bases). V lost 4 bases and J 4 bases, leaving 13 bases between the germline ends. This CDR3 spans 14 amino acids. The germline V gene encodes CDR1 LNHDA and CDR2 SQIVND (reference sequence). The CDR3: CASSSSRGIETQYF. The sequenced part of the CDR3 DNA is TGTGCCAGTAGTAGTAGCCGCGGGATAGAGACC.

This clone was recorded many times. The CDR3 is cut off 3 residues early in the read; its end comes from the germline J gene. This chain uses TRBV7-2 with TRBJ2-7; TRBD1 aligns across 7 bases. The CDR3 length is 11 residues. Germline CDR1 reads SGHTA; CDR2 reads FQGNSA. V gave up 4 bases and J gave up 6 bases; unmatched junction bases: 0. CDR3 DNA (partial): TGTGCCAGCAGCTACAGGGGCGAG. Protein sequence: CASSYRGE. In full, the CDR3 reads CASSYRGEQYF.

At least ten counts were recorded for this clone. The sequence runs out 3 residues before the end of the CDR3; the remainder is reconstructed from the germline J gene. The V gene is TRBV5-4, the J gene TRBJ2-3; D is possibly TRBD1 (6 bases). CDR1 is SGHNT and CDR2 is YYREEE in the germline V gene (reference sequence). Between the trimmed V and J ends, which lost 4 bases and 1 base, there was a span of 10 bases. This CDR3 comprises 14 residues. The covered CDR3 bases are TGTGCCAGCAGCCTCAGACAGGGCACAGATACG. It is translated as CASSLRQGTDT. The CDR3 in full is CASSLRQGTDTQYF.

This clone was found many times. The read comes to an end 3 residues before the CDR3 does, leaving the germline J gene to fill in the end. The rearrangement joins TRBV29-1 to TRBJ2-1, with 8 bases that match TRBD1. The CDR3 is 16 residues long. After removal of 5 bases from V and 3 bases from J, the junction contained 12 bases not matched to a gene. The germline gives CDR1 SQVTM, CDR2 ANQGSEA. The sequenced part of the CDR3 DNA is TGCAGCGTTCCCCTCCCTCCGGACAGGGTCTACAATGAG. It specifies CSVPLPPDRVYNE. The entire CDR3 is CSVPLPPDRVYNEQFF.

Ten or more counts support this clone. The CDR3 end falls 3 residues outside the read, so it is completed with the germline J gene. This sequence joins TRBV2 and TRBJ2-7; tentative D call: TRBD1 (5 bases). The CDR3 length is 14 residues. Trimming pared 8 bases from V and 1 base from J, leaving 15 bases between. In germline, CDR1 is SNHLY, CDR2 FYNNEI. The DNA read from the CDR3 is TGTGCCAGCCGAACAGGCAGTGGGTCCTACGAG. It codes for CASRTGSGSYE. The whole CDR3 region reads CASRTGSGSYEQYF.

There are many counts of this clone. The CDR3 is cut off 3 residues early in the read; its end comes from the germline J gene. The chain joins TRBV28 to TRBJ2-3; D remains ambiguous. The CDR3 spans 10 residues. Germline CDR1 MDHEN, CDR2 SYDVKM. CDR3 DNA, as far as it was read: TGTGCCAGCAGTAGGGCCACG. Translated, it gives CASSRAT. The complete CDR3 reads CASSRATQYF.

This clone was recorded at least ten times. With the read ending 3 residues before the CDR3 end, the germline J gene is used to fill in that end. The chain recombines TRBV5-1 with TRBJ1-2, with 9 bases that match TRBD1. This CDR3 spans 16 amino acids. The trim removed 0 bases at V and 7 bases at J, leaving 10 bases unmatched. CDR1 is SGHRS and CDR2 is YFSETQ in the germline V gene. CDR3: CASSLDRGQLATGYTF. The sequenced part of the CDR3 DNA is TGCGCCAGCAGCTTGGACAGGGGGCAACTGGCAACTGGC.

This clone was counted many times. From the germline J gene comes the end of the CDR3, since the read stops 3 residues before it. The chain joins TRBV10-1 to TRBJ2-5, with no clear D. The V gene lost 3 bases and the J gene lost 2 bases, with 7 bases spanning the gap. The CDR3 consists of 13 residues. Germline V gene sequence: CDR1 WNHNN, CDR2 SYGVQD (reference sequence). This CDR3 is CASSDPGQETQYF. The sequenced CDR3 bases are TGCGCCAGCAGTGACCCCGGTCAAGAGACC.

Many counts were recorded for this clone. The read comes to an end 3 residues before the CDR3 does, leaving the germline J gene to fill in the end. The chain combines TRBV20-1 with TRBJ2-5, with TRBD2 matching over 7 bases. This CDR3 spans 13 amino acids. In germline, CDR1 is DFQATT, CDR2 SNEGSKA (reference sequence). The trim removed 5 bases at V and 1 base at J, leaving 4 bases unmatched. The part of the CDR3 DNA that was read is TGCAGTGCTGGGGGACTACTCCAAGAGACC. The encoded protein is CSAGGLLQET. The full CDR3 is CSAGGLLQETQYF.

The table lists this clone with many counts. With the read ending 3 residues before the CDR3 end, the germline J gene is used to fill in that end. The V gene is TRBV20-1, the J gene TRBJ2-5, with TRBD2 identical over 7 bases. CDR1 DFQATT and CDR2 SNEGSKA come from the germline V gene (reference sequence). This CDR3 is built from 13 residues. V lost 5 bases and J lost 1; bases outside the gene matches: 4. CDR3 DNA (partial): TGCAGTGCTTTTCTAGCGGCCCAAGAGACC. It encodes CSAFLAAQET. The CDR3 in full is CSAFLAAQETQYF.

Ten or more counts support this clone. The CDR3 end lies 3 residues beyond the end of the read and is filled in from the germline J gene. V usage is TRBV5-1 and J usage is TRBJ2-3; 8 positions match TRBD2. This CDR3 comprises 14 residues. The J segment lost 7 bases and the V segment lost 3 bases, leaving 7 bases of the junction unmatched. The germline V gene encodes CDR1 SGHRS and CDR2 YFSETQ. The part of the CDR3 DNA that was read is TGCGCCAGCAGCTACGGACTAGCTCTGAATACG. Amino acid sequence: CASSYGLALNT. The complete CDR3 reads CASSYGLALNTQYF.

This clone was detected ten times or more. The read gets to within 3 residues of the CDR3 end, and the germline J gene fills in the rest. The chain recombines TRBV2 with TRBJ2-6; 8 positions agree with TRBD1. This CDR3 has 18 residues. Trimming at V came to 2 bases and at J to 1 base, leaving 7 bases not matched to a gene. The V gene's germline CDR1 is SNHLY and CDR2 FYNNEI. The CDR3 here is CASSESRTGLSGANVLTF. The CDR3 bases that were read are TGTGCCAGCAGTGAATCAAGGACAGGGTTATCTGGGGCCAACGTC.

This clone was seen ten or more times. Here the CDR3 reads CASSIRVGGTYNEQFF. The DNA read from the CDR3 is TGTGCCAGTAGTATTCGCGTGGGCGGGACTTACAATGAG. The chain carries TRBV19 and TRBJ2-1, with a tentative D call TRBD2 (6 bases). The read falls 3 residues short of the CDR3 end, and the missing part is taken from the germline J gene. V lost 3 bases, J lost 4 bases, and 16 bases lay in between. This CDR3 is 16 amino acids long. CDR1 and CDR2 from the germline V gene are LNHDA and SQIVND (reference sequence).

This clone was seen many times. The CDR3 end lies 3 residues beyond the end of the read and is filled in from the germline J gene. The V call is TRBV19, the J call TRBJ2-7, with 8 bases identical to TRBD1. CDR3 length equals 13 residues. CDR1 and CDR2 (germline): LNHDA, SQIVND (reference sequence). V shed 5 bases, J shed 6 bases, and the junction held 6 bases outside the gene matches. Here the CDR3 reads CASSERQGSEQYF. The CDR3 bases that were read are TGTGCCAGTAGTGAACGACAGGGGAGCGAG.

This clone came up a few times. The CDR3 end is not reached by the read, which stops 3 residues before it; the germline J gene fills it in. The chain combines TRBV25-1 with TRBJ2-7, with D possibly being TRBD2 (6 bases). V lost 9 bases and J 2 bases, leaving 17 bases between the germline ends. CDR3 length: 14 amino acids. The germline gives CDR1 MGHDK, CDR2 SYGVNS. CDR3 bases read: TGTGCCAGTCATTCCCGGGACTTCCCCTACGAG. Translation: CASHSRDFPYE. In full, the CDR3 is CASHSRDFPYEQYF.

The sample holds many counts of this clone. The read ends 3 residues before the CDR3 terminus; that terminus is restored from the germline J gene. The chain links TRBV6-2 or TRBV6-3 to TRBJ2-5, with 7 nucleotides matching TRBD2. The germline V gene has CDR1 MNHEY and CDR2 SVGEGT. The V and J ends lost 2 bases and 4 bases, in that order; junction bases with no gene match: 4. This CDR3 is 14 amino acids long. CDR3 DNA, as far as it was read: TGTGCCAGCAGTTACGACGCGGGAGCAGAGACC. Protein product: CASSYDAGAET. The CDR3 in its entirety is CASSYDAGAETQYF.

This clone was counted ten times or more. The read ends 3 residues early relative to the CDR3; the germline J gene fills the gap. This chain uses TRBV20-1 with TRBJ2-1; D uncertain. The CDR3 totals 13 residues. V was trimmed by 2 bases and J by 6 bases, leaving 11 bases between them. The V gene's germline CDR1 is DFQATT and CDR2 SNEGSKA (reference sequence). The sequenced part of the CDR3 DNA is TGCAGTGCTAGACGGCGGCTTTCCAATGAG. This translates into CSARRRLSNE. In full, the CDR3 is CSARRRLSNEQFF.

This clone was seen ten or more times. Sequencing ends 3 residues short of the CDR3 end; the germline J gene provides the rest. The chain carries TRBV20-1 and TRBJ2-2; D perhaps matches TRBD2 (6 bases). The CDR3 loop spans 12 amino acids. V was shortened by 5 bases and J by 5 bases, with 9 bases between the two germline ends. Germline CDR1 reads DFQATT; CDR2 reads SNEGSKA (reference sequence). The CDR3 sequence is CSALRGTGELFF. Partial CDR3 DNA: TGCAGTGCTTTGCGGGGTACCGGGGAG.

This clone showed up many times. The CDR3 extends 3 residues past the end of the read, so its final part is completed from the germline J gene. The V call is TRBV10-3, the J call TRBJ2-3, with TRBD1 matching 9 bases. The CDR3 runs to 15 residues. Germline V gene data show CDR1 as ENHRY and CDR2 as SYGVKD. V lost 6 bases, J lost 1 base, and 5 bases stayed unmatched. The CDR3 protein is CAIRGQGMGTDTQYF. CDR3 bases read: TGTGCCATCAGGGGACAGGGAATGGGCACAGATACG.

This clone was seen repeatedly, ten times or more. The CDR3 extends 3 residues past the end of the read, so its final part is completed from the germline J gene. The gene calls are TRBV5-1 and TRBJ1-1; tentative D call: TRBD1 (5 bases). The V and J ends lost 0 bases and 4 bases respectively, with 13 bases between them. The germline gives CDR1 SGHRS, CDR2 YFSETQ. The CDR3 has 15 amino acids. Incomplete CDR3 DNA: TGCGCCAGCAGCTTGGCCGGGGGTTCCGGCACTGAA. It yields the protein CASSLAGGSGTE. The CDR3 in its entirety is CASSLAGGSGTEAFF.

This clone appeared many times. The observed sequence ends 3 residues before the CDR3 terminus, with the missing tail filled in from the germline J gene. This chain uses TRBV28 with TRBJ2-7, with no clear D. This CDR3 has 11 amino acids. Trimming cost V 4 bases and J 2 bases, with 3 bases left between them. Germline V gene sequence: CDR1 MDHEN, CDR2 SYDVKM. The CDR3 DNA, read in part, is TGTGCCAGCAGTTCCACCTACGAG. Encoded protein: CASSSTYE. The full CDR3 reads CASSSTYEQYF.